This TCR beta chain was sequenced in a study of blood T cell repertoires in COVID-19. The table lists this clone with a few counts. TCRdb's copy holds only in-frame clones and misses some; the assay was immunoSEQ multiplex PCR. The sample contains a few hundred thousand clones, roughly 88% of which appear only once. V trimming: 11 bases; J trimming: 0 bases; junction bases outside the gene matches: 7. The CDR3 is made up of 14 amino acids. Germline CDR1 MNHNS, CDR2 SASEGT. The sequence derives from a woman aged 50 to 60 with active or convalescent COVID-19. The sequencing input was peripheral blood. J is TRBJ2-3 and V is TRBV6-1; 8 bases fit TRBD2. CDR3 sequence reads: CAGAGGDSTDTQYF. CDR3 in DNA: TGTGCCGGCGCCGGGGGGGACAGCACAGATACGCAGTATTTT.